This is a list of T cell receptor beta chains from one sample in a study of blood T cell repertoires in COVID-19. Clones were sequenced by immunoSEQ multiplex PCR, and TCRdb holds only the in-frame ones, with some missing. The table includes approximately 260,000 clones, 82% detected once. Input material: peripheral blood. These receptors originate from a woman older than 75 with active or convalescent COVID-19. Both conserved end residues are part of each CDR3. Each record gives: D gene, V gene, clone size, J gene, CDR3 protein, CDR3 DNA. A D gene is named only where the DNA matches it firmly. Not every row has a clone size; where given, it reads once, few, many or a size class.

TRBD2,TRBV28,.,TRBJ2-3,CASGTSVTSTDTQYF,TGTGCCAGCGGGACTAGCGTAACTAGCACAGATACGCAGTATTTT
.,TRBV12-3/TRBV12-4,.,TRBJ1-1,CASSFSTVTEAFF,TGTGCCAGCAGTTTCTCCACAGTCACTGAAGCTTTCTTT
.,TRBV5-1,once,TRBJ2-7,CASSWDMSSYEQYF,TGCGCCAGCAGCTGGGACATGAGCTCCTACGAGCAGTACTTC
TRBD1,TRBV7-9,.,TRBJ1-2,CASSLGTGRGYTF,TGTGCCAGCAGCCTAGGGACAGGGCGAGGCTACACCTTC
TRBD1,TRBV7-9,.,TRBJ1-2,CASSVGTGRGYTF,TGTGCCAGCAGCGTCGGGACAGGGAGGGGCTACACCTTC
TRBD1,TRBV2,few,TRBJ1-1,CASSDTGTGETFF,TGTGCCAGCAGTGATACCGGGACAGGGGAGACTTTCTTT
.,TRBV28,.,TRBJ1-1,CASSSPSRGTTEAFF,TGTGCCAGCAGTTCCCCTTCCAGGGGAACTACTGAAGCTTTCTTT
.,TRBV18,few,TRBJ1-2,CASSPGGLVYGYTF,TGTGCCAGCTCACCGGGGGGATTGGTCTATGGCTACACCTTC
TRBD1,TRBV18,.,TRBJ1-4,CASSPLGQGLLGKLFF,TGTGCCAGCTCACCACTCGGACAGGGCCTCCTCGGGAAACTGTTTTTT
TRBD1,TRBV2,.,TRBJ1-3,CASRGTGSAGNTIYF,TGTGCCAGCAGGGGGACAGGGAGTGCTGGAAACACCATATATTTT
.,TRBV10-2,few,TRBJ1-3,CASSESGGNTIYF,TGCGCCAGCAGTGAGTCTGGCGGAAACACCATATATTTT
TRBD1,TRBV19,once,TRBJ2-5,CASRNSGGSETQYF,TGTGCCAGTAGGAATTCAGGGGGCTCGGAGACCCAGTACTTC
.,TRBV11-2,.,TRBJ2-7,CASSPSRSPDSWPQDF,TGTGCCAGCAGCCCTAGTAGGAGCCCGGACAGCTGGCCTCAGGACTTC
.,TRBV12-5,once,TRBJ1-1,CASGLRPDTEAFF,TGTGCTAGTGGTTTGCGTCCAGACACTGAAGCTTTCTTT
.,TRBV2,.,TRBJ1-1,CASSGYLDSEAFF,TGTGCCAGCAGTGGGTATCTAGACTCTGAAGCTTTCTTT
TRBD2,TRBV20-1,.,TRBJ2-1,CSASRTSGNPHNEQFF,TGCAGTGCTAGTAGGACTAGCGGGAATCCACACAATGAGCAGTTCTTC
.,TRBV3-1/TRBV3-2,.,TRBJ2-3,CASSQRADTQYF,TGTGCCAGCAGCCAGCGAGCAGATACGCAGTATTTT
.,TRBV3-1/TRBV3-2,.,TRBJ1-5,CASSQGENQPQHF,TGTGCCAGCAGCCAGGGAGAAAATCAGCCCCAGCATTTT
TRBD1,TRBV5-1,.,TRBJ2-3,CASRGLGTGYSDTQYF,TGCGCCAGCAGGGGACTCGGGACAGGGTATTCAGATACGCAGTATTTT
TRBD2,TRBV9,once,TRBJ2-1,CASSVLGLARNNEQFF,TGTGCCAGCAGCGTCTTGGGACTAGCGAGAAACAATGAGCAGTTCTTC
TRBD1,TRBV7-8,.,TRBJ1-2,CASSLGYRGYSYTF,TGTGCCAGCAGCTTAGGTTACAGGGGTTATTCCTACACCTTC
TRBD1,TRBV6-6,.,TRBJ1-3,CASSPPGTARLSGNTIYF,TGTGCCAGCAGTCCTCCCGGGACAGCCAGACTCTCTGGAAACACCATATATTTT
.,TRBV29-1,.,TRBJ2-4,CSAIGGSDIQYF,TGCAGCGCCATCGGGGGTTCGGACATTCAGTACTTC
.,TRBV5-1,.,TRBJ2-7,CASSLDRVDEQYF,TGCGCCAGCAGCTTGGACAGGGTCGACGAGCAGTACTTC
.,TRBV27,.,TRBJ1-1,CASSLLSGNTEAFF,TGTGCCAGCAGTTTGCTCTCAGGGAACACTGAAGCTTTCTTT
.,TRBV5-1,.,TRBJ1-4,CASSLVLGEKLFF,TGCGCCAGCAGCTTGGTACTTGGTGAAAAACTGTTTTTT
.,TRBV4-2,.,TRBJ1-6,CASSQDPPGGNSPLHF,TGTGCCAGCAGCCAAGATCCGCCGGGCGGGAATTCACCCCTCCACTTT
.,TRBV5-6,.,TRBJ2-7,CASSLGGAKSYEQYF,TGTGCCAGCAGCTTGGGCGGGGCCAAGAGCTACGAGCAGTACTTC
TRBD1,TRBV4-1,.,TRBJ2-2,CASSRTDRLHQGAGELFF,TGCGCCAGCAGCCGAACGGACAGGCTGCACCAAGGGGCCGGGGAGCTGTTTTTT
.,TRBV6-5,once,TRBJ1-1,CASSWTAKMNTEAFF,TGTGCCAGCAGCTGGACAGCTAAGATGAACACTGAAGCTTTCTTT
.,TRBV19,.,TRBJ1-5,CASSVGGQPNQPQHF,TGTGCCAGTAGTGTTGGTGGACAGCCCAATCAGCCCCAGCATTTT
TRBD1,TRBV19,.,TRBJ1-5,CASTGQGDINQPQHF,TGTGCCAGCACCGGACAGGGCGATATCAATCAGCCCCAGCATTTT
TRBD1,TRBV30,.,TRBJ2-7,CAWSVQGTGSSYEQYF,TGTGCCTGGAGTGTACAGGGGACAGGGAGCTCCTACGAGCAGTACTTC
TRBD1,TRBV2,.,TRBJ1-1,CASTATGINTEAFF,TGTGCCAGCACCGCGACAGGGATAAACACTGAAGCTTTCTTT
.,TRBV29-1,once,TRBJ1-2,CSVGNQGGYTF,TGCAGCGTTGGGAACCAGGGCGGCTACACCTTC
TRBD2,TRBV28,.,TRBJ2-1,CASSLTTSWESSYNEQFF,TGTGCCAGCAGTTTAACGACTAGCTGGGAGAGCTCCTACAATGAGCAGTTCTTC
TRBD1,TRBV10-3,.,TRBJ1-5,CAISVGTGGNQPQHF,TGTGCCATCAGTGTTGGGACAGGGGGAAATCAGCCCCAGCATTTT
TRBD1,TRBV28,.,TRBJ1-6,CATSPNRQGNNSPLHF,TGTGCCACCAGCCCGAATAGACAGGGAAACAATTCACCCCTCCACTTT
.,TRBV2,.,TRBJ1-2,CASSARRGADGYTF,TGTGCCAGCAGTGCCCGAAGGGGTGCAGATGGCTACACCTTC
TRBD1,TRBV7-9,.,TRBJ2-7,CASSPDRYQYEQYF,TGTGCCAGCAGCCCGGACAGGTATCAGTACGAGCAGTACTTC
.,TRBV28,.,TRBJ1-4,CASSFSGGAGEKLFF,TGTGCCAGCAGTTTCTCGGGGGGGGCTGGGGAAAAACTGTTTTTT
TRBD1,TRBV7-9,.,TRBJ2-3,CASSPGTGDTQYF,TGTGCCAGCAGCCCGGGGACAGGAGATACGCAGTATTTT
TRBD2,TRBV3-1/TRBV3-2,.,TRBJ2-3,CASSPDGLAGPTDTQYF,TGTGCCAGCAGCCCTGACGGACTAGCGGGACCCACAGATACGCAGTATTTT
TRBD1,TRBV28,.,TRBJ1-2,CASSLPGTVNYGYTF,TGTGCCAGCAGTTTACCCGGGACAGTTAACTATGGCTACACCTTC
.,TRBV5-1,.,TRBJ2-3,CASSSPGLSTDTQYF,TGCGCCAGCAGCTCCCCGGGACTCAGCACAGATACGCAGTATTTT
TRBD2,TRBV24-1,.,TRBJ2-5,CATSDWRTSGGVETQYF,TGTGCCACCAGTGATTGGAGGACTAGCGGGGGAGTAGAGACCCAGTACTTC
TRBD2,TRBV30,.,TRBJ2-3,CAWIELAGSRDTQYF,TGTGCCTGGATCGAGCTAGCGGGATCACGGGATACGCAGTATTTT
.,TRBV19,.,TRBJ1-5,CASTNVAAPNQPQHF,TGTGCCAGTACCAACGTCGCGGCGCCCAATCAGCCCCAGCATTTT